Each of the 19 T cell receptor beta chains below was sequenced from the same sample in a study of blood T cell repertoires in COVID-19. Measured with immunoSEQ multiplex PCR; TCRdb has only the in-frame clones, and not every one. The profile shows some 150,000 clones, 75% to 85% of them singletons. Sequenced sample: peripheral blood. All receptors derive from a woman aged 80 or over with acute or convalescent COVID-19.

The chain uses TRBV6-5 and TRBJ1-2, with D possibly TRBD1 on 6 matching bases. Trimming took off 0 bases at V and 1 base at J, with 9 bases between the two ends. The CDR3 totals 15 residues. Germline loops: CDR1 MNHEY, CDR2 SVGAGI. The CDR3 reads CASSYSRGINYGYTF. CDR3 in DNA: TGTGCCAGCAGTTACTCGAGGGGGATTAACTATGGCTACACCTTC.

This clone was counted a few times. The chain joins TRBV24-1 to TRBJ2-1; TRBD2 aligns across 7 bases. J lost 7 bases, V lost 3 bases, and 5 bases had no gene match. This CDR3 is built from 14 residues. Germline loops: CDR1 KGHDR, CDR2 SFDVKD. CDR3 protein: CATSDAGLGNEQFF. In DNA form, the CDR3 reads TGTGCCACCAGTGATGCAGGACTAGGAAATGAGCAGTTCTTC.

The rearrangement joins TRBV6-6 to TRBJ1-1, with D possibly being TRBD1 (5 bases). Trimming cost V 7 bases and J 6 bases, with 18 bases left between them. This CDR3 is 14 amino acids long. CDR1 is MNHNY and CDR2 is SVGAGI in the germline V gene (reference sequence). CDR3 bases: TGTGCCAGCAACCTTACCCCCGGGACTCCTGAAGCTTTCTTT. Translation: CASNLTPGTPEAFF.

The genes are TRBV7-9 and TRBJ2-3, with 8 bases identical to TRBD2. Germline values: CDR1 SEHNR, CDR2 FQNEAQ (reference sequence). The length of the CDR3 is 15 residues. The ends lost 5 bases at V and 0 bases at J; junction bases unmatched: 4. The CDR3 sequence is CASSLSGTSTDTQYF. In DNA, the CDR3 is TGTGCCAGCAGCCTTAGCGGGACTAGCACAGATACGCAGTATTTT.

CDR3: CASSSLQGVSGNTIYF. The CDR3 region has the DNA TGCGCCAGCAGCTCTTTACAGGGTGTTTCTGGAAACACCATATATTTT. The rearrangement links TRBV5-1 to TRBJ1-3; a weak D match, TRBD1 (6 bases). The CDR3 has 16 amino acids. CDR1 and CDR2 from the germline V gene are SGHRS and YFSETQ. Between the trimmed V and J ends, which lost 3 bases and 1 base, there was a span of 14 bases. The variable domain in full, completed from reference TRBV5-1 and TRBJ1-3, reads KAGVTQTPRYLIKTRGQQVTLSCSPISGHRSVSWYQQTPGQGLQFLFEYFSETQRNKGNFPGRFSGRQFSNSRSEMNVSTLELGDSALYLCASSSLQGVSGNTIYFGEGSWLTVV.

J is TRBJ2-1 and V is TRBV11-2, with 11 nucleotides matching TRBD2. V shed 4 bases, J shed 5 bases, and the junction held 7 bases outside the gene matches. CDR1 SGHAT and CDR2 FQNNGV come from the germline V gene. CDR3 length equals 16 residues. DNA for the CDR3: TGTGCCAGCAGCTCCAGGTCGACTAGCGGGGACAATGAGCAGTTCTTC. This encodes CASSSRSTSGDNEQFF.

The chain uses TRBV4-1 and TRBJ2-7; perhaps TRBD2 as D (6 bases). Germline V lookup: CDR1 MGHRA, CDR2 YSYEKL. This CDR3 is built from 19 residues. Trimming removed 1 base from V and 2 bases from J, with 24 bases in between. The CDR3 DNA reads as TGCGCCAGCAGCCAAGTTGTCCCCCTGGGTAGGAGGGATACCTACGAGCAGTACTTC. This sequence encodes CASSQVVPLGRRDTYEQYF.

This clone has just one count. The chain couples TRBV7-8 to TRBJ1-2; 7 nucleotides match TRBD1. Germline values: CDR1 SGHVS, CDR2 FQNEAQ. Germline trimming cut 4 bases from V and 4 bases from J; bases unmatched to any gene: 3. The CDR3 is 13 residues long. CDR3 in amino acids: CASSWGQSYGYTF. The CDR3 nucleotides read TGTGCCAGCAGCTGGGGACAGAGCTATGGCTACACCTTC.

The rearrangement uses TRBV7-9 and TRBJ2-7; no firm D call. Germline values: CDR1 SEHNR, CDR2 FQNEAQ (reference sequence). The CDR3 is 12 amino acids. The V and J ends lost 3 bases and 5 bases respectively, with 8 bases between them. The CDR3 DNA follows: TGTGCCAGCAGCTTCAACAAGAACGAGCAGTACTTC. This sequence encodes CASSFNKNEQYF.

This clone was found a few times. This chain uses TRBV2 with TRBJ1-2; D not certain. Trimming pared 1 base from V and 5 bases from J, leaving 14 bases between. CDR1 is SNHLY, CDR2 FYNNEI, per germline. This CDR3 region has 15 residues. The CDR3 sequence is CASSEVTAPLYGYTF. For the CDR3, the DNA is TGTGCCAGCAGTGAAGTCACAGCCCCCCTTTATGGCTACACCTTC.

This chain connects TRBV19 to TRBJ2-1; perhaps TRBD1 as D (6 bases). The CDR3 sequence is 17 residues long. The germline gives CDR1 LNHDA, CDR2 SQIVND (reference sequence). The germline V and J ends were trimmed by 5 bases and 2 bases, with 19 bases remaining between them. CDR3 sequence reads: CASSPFAGVIAYNEQFF. CDR3 sequence (DNA): TGTGCCAGTAGTCCCTTCGCAGGGGTGATAGCCTACAATGAGCAGTTCTTC. The variable domain in full, with the rest retrieved from reference TRBV19 and TRBJ2-1, is DGGITQSPKYLFRKEGQNVTLSCEQNLNHDAMYWYRQDPGQGLRLIYYSQIVNDFQKGDIAEGYSVSREKKESFPLTVTSAQKNPTAFYLCASSPFAGVIAYNEQFFGPGTRLTVL.

This sequence joins TRBV2 and TRBJ2-2; TRBD1 might be the D (5 bases). The CDR3 is made up of 13 amino acids. Per germline, CDR1 SNHLY and CDR2 FYNNEI. V lost 7 bases and J lost 2, with 8 bases in between. The DNA of the CDR3 is TGTGCCAGCATCAGGGATAACACCGGGGAGCTGTTTTTT. It codes for CASIRDNTGELFF.

In DNA form, the CDR3 reads TGTGCCAGCAGCGTCTTTTCTCCAGGGAACACCGGGGAGCTGTTTTTT. Translating gives CASSVFSPGNTGELFF. This chain joins TRBV11-2 and TRBJ2-2; D uncertain. CDR1 SGHAT and CDR2 FQNNGV come from the germline V gene. Trimming cost V 5 bases and J 1 base, with 14 bases left between them. The CDR3 sequence is 16 residues long.

The sample holds a few counts of this clone. The rearrangement joins TRBV11-2 to TRBJ1-1; 7 bases match TRBD1. CDR1 and CDR2 (germline): SGHAT, FQNNGV. The CDR3 is 14 residues long. V dropped 4 bases and J dropped 4; count of bases not matched to a gene: 6. The CDR3 sequence: CASSSQGGSTEAFF. For the CDR3, the DNA is TGTGCCAGCAGCTCCCAGGGGGGTAGCACTGAAGCTTTCTTT.

This clone has a single count. This chain connects TRBV5-4 to TRBJ2-5, with D uncertain. Per the germline V gene, CDR1 is SGHNT and CDR2 is YYREEE (reference sequence). Trimming pared 2 bases from V and 3 bases from J, leaving 14 bases between. This CDR3 comprises 15 residues. The CDR3 here is CASSFHPTLEETQYF. CDR3 nucleotide sequence: TGTGCCAGCAGCTTTCACCCGACATTAGAAGAGACCCAGTACTTC.

This clone has just one count. The chain recombines TRBV28 with TRBJ1-2; possibly TRBD1 for D (5 bases). Germline assignment: CDR1 MDHEN and CDR2 SYDVKM. With 2 bases removed from V and 5 bases from J, the gap between germline ends came to 6 bases. This CDR3 has 12 residues. CDR3 protein: CASSLTGYGYTF. CDR3 DNA: TGTGCCAGCAGTTTAACAGGTTATGGCTACACCTTC.

The chain employs TRBV9 and TRBJ2-3; D call uncertain. Trimming left V 3 bases short and J 10 bases short, with 9 bases between. CDR1 is SGDLS and CDR2 is YYNGEE in the germline V gene. This CDR3 has 11 residues. CDR3 amino acids: CASSDRVAQYF. CDR3 bases: TGTGCCAGCAGCGATCGGGTTGCGCAGTATTTT.

V gene TRBV5-1 combines with J gene TRBJ1-4; D is ambiguous. Germline V gene data show CDR1 as SGHRS and CDR2 as YFSETQ. The CDR3 is 14 amino acids. With 5 bases removed from V and 4 bases from J, the gap between germline ends came to 12 bases. The CDR3 protein is CASSITAFNEKLFF. CDR3 nucleotides: TGCGCCAGCAGTATAACAGCCTTTAATGAAAAACTGTTTTTT. The full variable domain, rest sourced from reference TRBV5-1 and TRBJ1-4, is KAGVTQTPRYLIKTRGQQVTLSCSPISGHRSVSWYQQTPGQGLQFLFEYFSETQRNKGNFPGRFSGRQFSNSRSEMNVSTLELGDSALYLCASSITAFNEKLFFGSGTQLSVL.

The chain has TRBV5-1 and TRBJ2-6; the match to TRBD1 covers 7 bases. This CDR3 contains 18 residues. V trimming: 4 bases; J trimming: 0 bases; junction bases outside the gene matches: 10. CDR1 is SGHRS and CDR2 is YFSETQ in the germline V gene. CDR3 sequence (DNA): TGCGCCAGCAGCCCTCGGGACAGCAGAGACTCTGGGGCCAACGTCCTGACTTTC. Protein sequence: CASSPRDSRDSGANVLTF.